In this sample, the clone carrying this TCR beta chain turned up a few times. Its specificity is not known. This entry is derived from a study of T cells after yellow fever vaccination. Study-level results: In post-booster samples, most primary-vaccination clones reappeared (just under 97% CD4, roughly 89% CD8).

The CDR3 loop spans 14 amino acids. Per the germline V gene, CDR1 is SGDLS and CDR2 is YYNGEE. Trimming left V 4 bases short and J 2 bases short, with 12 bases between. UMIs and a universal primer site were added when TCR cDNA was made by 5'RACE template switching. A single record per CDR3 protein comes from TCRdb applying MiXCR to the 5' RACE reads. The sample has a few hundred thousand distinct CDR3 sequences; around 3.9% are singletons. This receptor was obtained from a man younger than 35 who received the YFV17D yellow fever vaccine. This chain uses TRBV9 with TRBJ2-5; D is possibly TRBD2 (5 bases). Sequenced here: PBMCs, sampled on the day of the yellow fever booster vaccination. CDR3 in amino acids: CASSKTPGQETQYF. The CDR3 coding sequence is TGTGCCAGCAGCAAAACCCCGGGGCAAGAGACCCAGTACTTC.